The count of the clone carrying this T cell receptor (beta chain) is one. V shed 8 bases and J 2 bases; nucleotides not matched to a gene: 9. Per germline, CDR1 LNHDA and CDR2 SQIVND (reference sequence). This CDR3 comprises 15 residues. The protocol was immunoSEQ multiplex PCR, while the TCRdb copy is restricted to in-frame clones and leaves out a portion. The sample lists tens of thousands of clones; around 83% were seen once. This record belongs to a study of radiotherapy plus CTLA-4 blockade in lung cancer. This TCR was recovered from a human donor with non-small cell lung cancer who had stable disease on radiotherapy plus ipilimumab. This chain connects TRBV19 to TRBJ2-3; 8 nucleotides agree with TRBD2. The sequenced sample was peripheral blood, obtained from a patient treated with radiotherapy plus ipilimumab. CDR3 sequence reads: CASLGTGGATDTQYF. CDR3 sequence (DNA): TGTGCCAGTCTCGGGACGGGAGGGGCCACAGATACGCAGTATTTT.